Reported below is one TCR beta chain. Its antigen is currently unknown. TCRdb recomputed calls from the reads with MiXCR, one row per CDR3 protein. The sample lists hundreds of thousands of distinct CDR3 sequences, 35% to 45% occurring once. V was clipped by 4 bases and J by 8 bases; unmatched bases: 16. CDR1 is SEHNR and CDR2 is FQNEAQ in the germline V gene (reference sequence). CDR3 length: 17 residues. This record comes from a study of T cell repertoires in cytomegalovirus infection. Study-level points and caveats: Within the response measured ex vivo, HLA-C-restricted CMV-specific TCR beta clonotypes were dominant.

Sequencing was done on a sample of PBMCs. V and J are TRBV7-9 and TRBJ2-1, with TRBD1 matching 8 bases. The origin of this receptor is a human donor in good health (CMV status not recorded). Some clones in this sample may be carry-over from other donors' samples. Here the CDR3 reads CASSSGRTGTSADEQFF. CDR3 bases: TGTGCCAGCAGCTCCGGCAGGACAGGGACGAGTGCGGATGAGCAGTTCTTC.